This is a list of T cell receptor beta chains from one sample in a study of siplizumab effects on memory and regulatory T cells. Sequencing was performed with immunoSEQ multiplex PCR; in TCRdb, only in-frame clones are kept and a portion is missing. Here the sample spans more than 95,000 clones, about 94% being singletons. What was sequenced was non-Treg CD4+ T cells sorted from blood. These receptors originate from a human donor in good health. Each CDR3 is given without its conserved first and last residue. Each record gives: J gene, V gene, CDR3 protein.

j_gene: TRBJ1-4; v_gene: TRBV4-2; CDR3aa: ASSQGRTGVQKKLF
j_gene: TRBJ1-1; v_gene: TRBV18; CDR3aa: ASSPLPGNTEAF
j_gene: TRBJ2-7; v_gene: TRBV5-1; CDR3aa: ASSLQQGANYEQY
j_gene: TRBJ2-3; v_gene: TRBV2; CDR3aa: ASRTGGTDTQY
j_gene: TRBJ1-5; v_gene: TRBV19; CDR3aa: ASMAPGGNQPQH
j_gene: TRBJ1-5; v_gene: TRBV7-2; CDR3aa: ASSLGWGRGQGNQPQH
j_gene: TRBJ1-2; v_gene: TRBV6-5; CDR3aa: ASSYSLGSGEGYT
j_gene: TRBJ2-1; v_gene: TRBV29-1; CDR3aa: SVATDSYNEQF
j_gene: TRBJ2-3; v_gene: TRBV9; CDR3aa: ASTGTSASTDTQY
j_gene: TRBJ2-3; v_gene: TRBV20-1; CDR3aa: SARSTDTQY
j_gene: TRBJ2-5; v_gene: TRBV4-1; CDR3aa: ASSRTQGETQY
j_gene: TRBJ2-2; v_gene: TRBV7-2; CDR3aa: ASSFSGITGELF
j_gene: TRBJ2-7; v_gene: TRBV7-8; CDR3aa: ASSQPGASYEQY